The T cell receptor (beta chain) under discussion was sequenced for a study of T cell changes during pregnancy in multiple sclerosis. This clone was seen just once. Deletions cut 6 bases from V and 2 bases from J, with 13 bases between. CDR3 length: 14 amino acids. Per germline, CDR1 SNHLY and CDR2 FYNNEI. Sequenced by immunoSEQ multiplex PCR; TCRdb stores in-frame clones only, minus some. Here the sample spans about 49,000 clones, roughly 94% being singletons. Sequencing used CD8+ T cells from peripheral blood mononuclear cells, obtained before pregnancy. This clonotype originated in a female donor with multiple sclerosis, enrolled in a pregnancy study. This chain joins TRBV2 and TRBJ1-2; perhaps TRBD1 as D (6 bases). The CDR3 loop is CASRTNQGNYGYTF. Written as DNA, the CDR3 is TGTGCCAGCAGGACTAATCAGGGGAACTATGGCTACACCTTC. Together with reference TRBV2 and TRBJ1-2, the CDR3 gives the full variable domain: EPEVTQTPSHQVTQMGQEVILRCVPISNHLYFYWYRQILGQKVEFLVSFYNNEISEKSEIFDDQFSVERPDGSNFTLKIRSTKLEDSAMYFCASRTNQGNYGYTFGSGTRLTVV.